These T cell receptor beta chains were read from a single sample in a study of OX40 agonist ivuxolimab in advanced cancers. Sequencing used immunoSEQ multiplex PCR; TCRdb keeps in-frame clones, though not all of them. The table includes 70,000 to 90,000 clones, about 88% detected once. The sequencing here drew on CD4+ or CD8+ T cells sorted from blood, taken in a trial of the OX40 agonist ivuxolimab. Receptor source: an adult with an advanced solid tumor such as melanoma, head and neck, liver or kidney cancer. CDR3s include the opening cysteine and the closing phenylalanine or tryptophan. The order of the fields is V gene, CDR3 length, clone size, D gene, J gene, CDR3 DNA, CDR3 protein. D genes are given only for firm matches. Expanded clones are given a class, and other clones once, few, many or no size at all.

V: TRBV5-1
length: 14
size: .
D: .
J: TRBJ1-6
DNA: TGCGCCAGCAGCTTGACGGGGGCCAATTCACCCCTCCACTTT
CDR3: CASSLTGANSPLHF

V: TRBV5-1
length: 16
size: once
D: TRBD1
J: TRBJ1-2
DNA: TGCGCCAGCAGCTTGGAGGTGGGACAGGGAATCTATGGCTACACCTTC
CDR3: CASSLEVGQGIYGYTF

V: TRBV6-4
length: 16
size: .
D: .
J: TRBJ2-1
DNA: TGTGCCAGCAGTGACGGAGTCACGGAGAGCTACAATGAGCAGTTCTTC
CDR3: CASSDGVTESYNEQFF

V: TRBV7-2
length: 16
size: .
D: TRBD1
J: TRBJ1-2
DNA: TGTGCCAGCAGCTTAATCCCATCCGGACAGGGCTATGGCTACACCTTC
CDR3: CASSLIPSGQGYGYTF

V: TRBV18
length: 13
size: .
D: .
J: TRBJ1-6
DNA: TGTGCCAGCTCACTGGATGTTAATTCACCCCTCCACTTT
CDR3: CASSLDVNSPLHF

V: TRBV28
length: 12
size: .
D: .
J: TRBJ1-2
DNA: TGTGCCAGCAGTTTTGTGGGGGAAGGCTACACCTTC
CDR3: CASSFVGEGYTF

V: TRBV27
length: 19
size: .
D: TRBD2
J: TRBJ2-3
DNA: TGTGCCAGCAGTTTATTTGGACTAGCGGGGGGCCACACCACAGATACGCAGTATTTT
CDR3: CASSLFGLAGGHTTDTQYF

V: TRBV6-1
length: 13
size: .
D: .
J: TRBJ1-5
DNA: TGTGCCATAGGACAACGGGGTATCCAGCCCCAGCATTTT
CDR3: CAIGQRGIQPQHF

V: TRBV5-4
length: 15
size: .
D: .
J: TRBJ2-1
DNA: TGTGCCAGCAGCTTGGACGTGACAACAAACAATGAGCAGTTCTTC
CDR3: CASSLDVTTNNEQFF

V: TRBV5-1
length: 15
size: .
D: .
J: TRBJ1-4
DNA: TGCGCCAGCAGCCCCGGGTGGGACGGCAATGAAAAACTGTTTTTT
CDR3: CASSPGWDGNEKLFF

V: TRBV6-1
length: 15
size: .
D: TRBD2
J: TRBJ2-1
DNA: TGTGCCAGCAGTGAACTAGCGGGGGGCTACAATGAGCAGTTCTTC
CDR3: CASSELAGGYNEQFF

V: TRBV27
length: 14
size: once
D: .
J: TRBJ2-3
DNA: TGTGCCAGCAGTTCATACGGTGTTGGAGATACGCAGTATTTT
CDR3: CASSSYGVGDTQYF

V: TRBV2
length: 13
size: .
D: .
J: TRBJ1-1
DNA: TGTGCCAGTTATGACCCGCGGAACACTGAAGCTTTCTTT
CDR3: CASYDPRNTEAFF

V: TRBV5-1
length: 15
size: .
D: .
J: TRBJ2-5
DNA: TGCGCCAGCAGCTTGGGAGGAGGGGACGGTCGGACCCAGTACTTC
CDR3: CASSLGGGDGRTQYF

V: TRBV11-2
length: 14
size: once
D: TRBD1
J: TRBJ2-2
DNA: TGTGCCAGCAGCTCCGGACAGGGGGCCGGGGAGCTGTTTTTT
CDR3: CASSSGQGAGELFF

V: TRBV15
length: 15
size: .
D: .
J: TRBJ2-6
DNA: TGTGCCACCAGCAGAGCTGGGTCTGGGGCCAACGTCCTGACTTTC
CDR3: CATSRAGSGANVLTF

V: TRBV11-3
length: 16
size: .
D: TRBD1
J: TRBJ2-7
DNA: TGTGCCAGCAGCCCCGGTGGGACAGGGGTTCTCTACGAGCAGTACTTC
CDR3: CASSPGGTGVLYEQYF

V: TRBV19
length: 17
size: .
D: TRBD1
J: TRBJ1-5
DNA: TGTGCCAGTAGTATCCTGGGACAGGGGGCAAGCAATCAGCCCCAGCATTTT
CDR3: CASSILGQGASNQPQHF

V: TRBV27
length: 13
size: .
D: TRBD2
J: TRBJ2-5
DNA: TGTGCCAGTCAGGCCGGCGGGAGCTCCGTCCAGTACTTC
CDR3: CASQAGGSSVQYF

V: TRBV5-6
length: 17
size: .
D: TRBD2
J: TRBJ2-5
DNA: TGTGCCAGCAGCTTGGGGCCAGCGGGGGACCTCCAAGAGACCCAGTACTTC
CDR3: CASSLGPAGDLQETQYF

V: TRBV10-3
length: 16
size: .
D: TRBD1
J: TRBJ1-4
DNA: TGTGCCATCAGGGTGGGACAGGGGGCGAAAGTGCGAAAACTGTTTTTT
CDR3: CAIRVGQGAKVRKLFF

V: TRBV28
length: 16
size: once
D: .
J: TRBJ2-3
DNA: .
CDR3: CASSSSGVTRADTQYF

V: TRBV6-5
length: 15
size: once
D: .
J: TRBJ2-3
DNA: TGTGCCAGCAGTTACACACGGACTCACACAGATACGCAGTATTTT
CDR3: CASSYTRTHTDTQYF

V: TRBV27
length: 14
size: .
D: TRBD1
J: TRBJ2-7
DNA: TGTGCCAGCAGTTTGGGGCAGGGGGCTTACGAGCAGTACTTC
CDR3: CASSLGQGAYEQYF

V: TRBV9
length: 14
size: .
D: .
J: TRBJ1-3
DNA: TGTGCCAGCAGTACCGCTACCTCTGGAAACACCATATATTTT
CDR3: CASSTATSGNTIYF

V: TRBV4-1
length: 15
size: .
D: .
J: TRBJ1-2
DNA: TGCGCCAGCAGCCGGTTGGGGGATCTTCTAGCCGGCTACACCTTC
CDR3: CASSRLGDLLAGYTF

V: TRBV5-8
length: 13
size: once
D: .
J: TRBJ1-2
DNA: TGTGCCAGCAGCTTGGGGGGAGGCTATGGCTACACCTTC
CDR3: CASSLGGGYGYTF

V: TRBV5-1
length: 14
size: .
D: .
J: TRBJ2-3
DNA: TGCGCCAGCAGCTTGGGCTTCTCGGGAGATACGCAGTATTTT
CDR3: CASSLGFSGDTQYF

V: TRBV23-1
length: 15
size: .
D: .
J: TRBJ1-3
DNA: TGCGCCAGCAGTCAATCTAGGAGAGCTGGAAACACCATATATTTT
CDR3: CASSQSRRAGNTIYF

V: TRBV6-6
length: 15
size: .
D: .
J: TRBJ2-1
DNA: TGTGCCAGCAGTTACAGACCTTCACTTTTCAATGAGCAGTTCTTC
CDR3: CASSYRPSLFNEQFF

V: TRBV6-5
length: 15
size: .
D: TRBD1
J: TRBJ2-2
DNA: TGTGCCAGCAGCCCCCGGGACAGGAACACCGGGGAGCTGTTTTTT
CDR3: CASSPRDRNTGELFF

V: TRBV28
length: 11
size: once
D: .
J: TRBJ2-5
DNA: TGTGCCAGCAGTTATGGGGAGACCCAGTACTTC
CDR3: CASSYGETQYF

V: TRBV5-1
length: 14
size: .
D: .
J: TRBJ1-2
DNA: TGCGCCAGCAGCTTAGGAGCCGCGGCGGGAGGCTACACCTTC
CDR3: CASSLGAAAGGYTF

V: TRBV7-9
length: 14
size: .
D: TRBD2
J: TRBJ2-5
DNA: TGTGCCAGCAGCCCCCGACTAGCGGAAGAGACCCAGTACTTC
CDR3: CASSPRLAEETQYF

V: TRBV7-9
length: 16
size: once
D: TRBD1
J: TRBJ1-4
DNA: TGTGCCAGCAGCTTAGGGACAGGGACAACTAATGAAAAACTGTTTTTT
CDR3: CASSLGTGTTNEKLFF

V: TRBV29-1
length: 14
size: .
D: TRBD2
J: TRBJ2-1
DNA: TGCAGCGTTCTATCCCCGGGACTAAACAATGAGCAGTTCTTC
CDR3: CSVLSPGLNNEQFF

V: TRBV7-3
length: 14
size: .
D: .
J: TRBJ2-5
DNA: TGTGCCAGCAGCTTAGTTGGGGGGAAGGTGACCCAGTACTTC
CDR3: CASSLVGGKVTQYF

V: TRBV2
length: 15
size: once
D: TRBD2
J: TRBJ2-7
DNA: TGTGCCAGCAGTGTAGCATTAGCGGGAGGGTCCGAGCAGTACTTC
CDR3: CASSVALAGGSEQYF

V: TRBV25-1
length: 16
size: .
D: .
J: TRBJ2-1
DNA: TGTGCCAGCAGTGAACAGGAGCCGAGCTCCTACAATGAGCAGTTCTTC
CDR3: CASSEQEPSSYNEQFF

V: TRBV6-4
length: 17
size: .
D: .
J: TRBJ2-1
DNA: TGTGCCAGCAGGTGGGCTCGCCTAAAAAGCTCCTACAATGAGCAGTTCTTC
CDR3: CASRWARLKSSYNEQFF

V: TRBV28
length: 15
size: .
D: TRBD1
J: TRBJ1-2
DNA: TGTGCCAGCAGTTTCCGGGACAGACTTTTCTATGGCTACACCTTC
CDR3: CASSFRDRLFYGYTF

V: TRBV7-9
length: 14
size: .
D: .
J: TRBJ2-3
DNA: TGTGCCAGCAGCGATGGGACTGGGGGAGATACGCAGTATTTT
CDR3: CASSDGTGGDTQYF

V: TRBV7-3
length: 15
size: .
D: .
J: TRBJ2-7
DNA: TGTGCCAGCAGCTTAAGTCCTAGCTCTTCATCCGAGCAGTACTTC
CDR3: CASSLSPSSSSEQYF